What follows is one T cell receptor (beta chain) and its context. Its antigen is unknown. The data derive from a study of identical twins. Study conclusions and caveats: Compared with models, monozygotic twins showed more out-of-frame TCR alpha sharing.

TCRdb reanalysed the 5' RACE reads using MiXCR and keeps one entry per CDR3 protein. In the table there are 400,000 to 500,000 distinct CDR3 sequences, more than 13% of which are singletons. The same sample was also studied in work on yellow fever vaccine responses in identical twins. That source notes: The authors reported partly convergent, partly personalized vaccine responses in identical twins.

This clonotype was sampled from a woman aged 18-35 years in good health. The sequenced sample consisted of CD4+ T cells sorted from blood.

The CDR3 region is CASSQAGHPTDTQYF. In DNA form, the CDR3 reads TGCGCCAGCAGCCAAGCGGGACACCCCACAGATACGCAGTATTTT. The rearrangement links TRBV4-3 to TRBJ2-3; D might be TRBD1 (6 bases). The CDR3 is made up of 15 amino acids. V shed 1 base and J shed 2 bases, with 10 bases lying between them. Looked up from germline, CDR1 is LGHNA and CDR2 is YSLEER.